The rows below give T cell receptor beta chains drawn from one sample of a study of blood T cell repertoires in COVID-19. This table comes from immunoSEQ multiplex PCR, and its TCRdb copy is limited to in-frame clones, with some not included. This sample carries hundreds of thousands of clones, roughly nine tenths of them seen once, and the ten largest clones take approximately 0.77%. Sample: peripheral blood. These receptors came from a man in his 60s with COVID-19, enrolled during active disease. Both conserved end residues are part of each CDR3. The D gene is left open where the match is weak. Clone size is not always given. Where it is, it says once, few, many or a class for expanded clones.

clone size: .; J gene: TRBJ2-1; D gene: .; V gene: TRBV3-1/TRBV3-2; CDR3 DNA: TGTGCCAGCACCCTAGGGGGTGAGCAGTTCTTC; CDR3 protein: CASTLGGEQFF
clone size: many; J gene: TRBJ2-1; D gene: .; V gene: TRBV3-1/TRBV3-2; CDR3 DNA: TGTGCCAGCAGCATGGGACTCCTGGCTCGAAATGAGCAGTTCTTC; CDR3 protein: CASSMGLLARNEQFF
clone size: .; J gene: TRBJ1-3; D gene: .; V gene: TRBV11-2; CDR3 DNA: TGTGCCAGCAGCTCGGCGGCAAACACCATATATTTT; CDR3 protein: CASSSAANTIYF
clone size: .; J gene: TRBJ2-3; D gene: .; V gene: TRBV9; CDR3 DNA: TGTGCCAGCAGTTTGCAGGGTGCCGCTAGCACAGATACGCAGTATTTT; CDR3 protein: CASSLQGAASTDTQYF
clone size: .; J gene: TRBJ1-3; D gene: .; V gene: TRBV7-3; CDR3 DNA: TGTGCCAGCAGCCAATTTACAGGAAACACCATATATTTT; CDR3 protein: CASSQFTGNTIYF
clone size: .; J gene: TRBJ2-4; D gene: .; V gene: TRBV7-2; CDR3 DNA: TGTGCCAGCAGCTTAAGCGGGTTGAAGGAAGGCAAAAACATTCAGTACTTC; CDR3 protein: CASSLSGLKEGKNIQYF
clone size: .; J gene: TRBJ2-7; D gene: .; V gene: TRBV4-1; CDR3 DNA: TGCGCCAGCAGCCAAGTGCGGGCAGGTATTGGGGAGCAGTACTTC; CDR3 protein: CASSQVRAGIGEQYF
clone size: .; J gene: TRBJ2-1; D gene: TRBD2; V gene: TRBV19; CDR3 DNA: TGTGCCAGTAGTATCTCTAGCGGGGCCTACAATGAGCAGTTCTTC; CDR3 protein: CASSISSGAYNEQFF
clone size: .; J gene: TRBJ2-7; D gene: TRBD2; V gene: TRBV20-1; CDR3 DNA: TGCAGTGTTGCTAGCGGTCGGGAGCAGTACTTC; CDR3 protein: CSVASGREQYF
clone size: .; J gene: TRBJ2-2; D gene: TRBD2; V gene: TRBV9; CDR3 DNA: TGTGCCAGCAGCGGCCCTGGGCGCGGGAGGACCGGGGAGCTGTTTTTT; CDR3 protein: CASSGPGRGRTGELFF
clone size: .; J gene: TRBJ2-7; D gene: .; V gene: TRBV6-5; CDR3 DNA: TGTGCCAGCAGTTACGCAGGGGCTCACCGGAGCGAGCAGTACTTC; CDR3 protein: CASSYAGAHRSEQYF
clone size: .; J gene: TRBJ2-5; D gene: TRBD1; V gene: TRBV5-1; CDR3 DNA: TGCGCCAGCAGGTCCGGGACAGGGGGCCAACAAGAGACCCAGTACTTC; CDR3 protein: CASRSGTGGQQETQYF
clone size: .; J gene: TRBJ1-1; D gene: TRBD1; V gene: TRBV18; CDR3 DNA: TGTGCCAGCTCACCCAGGGACAGGGAGATTCCCTTCTTT; CDR3 protein: CASSPRDREIPFF
clone size: .; J gene: TRBJ2-1; D gene: TRBD2; V gene: TRBV4-2; CDR3 DNA: TGTGCCAGCAGCCAAGATCGCGTTCTAGCGGGAGGTTTTGAGCAGTTCTTC; CDR3 protein: CASSQDRVLAGGFEQFF
clone size: .; J gene: TRBJ1-5; D gene: .; V gene: TRBV30; CDR3 DNA: TGTGCCTGGAGGGCCGGACGGGGAGGGCAGCCCCAGCATTTT; CDR3 protein: CAWRAGRGGQPQHF
clone size: .; J gene: TRBJ1-5; D gene: .; V gene: TRBV24-1; CDR3 DNA: TGTGCCACCAGTGAGCTGTTGAGGGTCAGCAATCAGCCCCAGCATTTT; CDR3 protein: CATSELLRVSNQPQHF
clone size: .; J gene: TRBJ1-2; D gene: TRBD1; V gene: TRBV18; CDR3 DNA: TGTGCCAGCTCACCTGGGACAGGGGGCTCCTATGGCTACACCTTC; CDR3 protein: CASSPGTGGSYGYTF
clone size: .; J gene: TRBJ1-4; D gene: .; V gene: TRBV7-9; CDR3 DNA: TGTGCCAGCAGCTTGATAGGGGTTGATGAAAAACTGTTTTTT; CDR3 protein: CASSLIGVDEKLFF
clone size: .; J gene: TRBJ2-7; D gene: TRBD1; V gene: TRBV28; CDR3 DNA: TGTGCCAGCAGTATCCGCACAGGGGGCTTATTCTACGAGCAGTACTTC; CDR3 protein: CASSIRTGGLFYEQYF
clone size: once; J gene: TRBJ2-2; D gene: .; V gene: TRBV11-2; CDR3 DNA: TGTGCCAGCAGCTTGGGGGGGGGCTCCGGGGAGCTGTTTTTT; CDR3 protein: CASSLGGGSGELFF
clone size: .; J gene: TRBJ1-1; D gene: TRBD1; V gene: TRBV11-1; CDR3 DNA: TGTGCCAGCAGCCTGGACAGGGGGCCTACTGAAGCTTTCTTT; CDR3 protein: CASSLDRGPTEAFF
clone size: .; J gene: TRBJ1-2; D gene: .; V gene: TRBV12-3/TRBV12-4; CDR3 DNA: TGTGCCAGCAGCCCCCGACAGGATGGCTACACCTTC; CDR3 protein: CASSPRQDGYTF